Described below is a single TCR beta chain sequence and its context. Its target is not known. Trimming removed 4 bases from V and 2 bases from J, with 16 bases in between. CDR1 and CDR2 (germline): SQVTM, ANQGSEA. This CDR3 has 15 amino acids. In addition to blood RNA drawn from unsorted whole blood, germline DNA was extracted. This sample stems from a study of tumor-infiltrating lymphocytes in primary liver carcinoma. Study as a whole: Resecting the tumor surgically was how the patients' primary liver carcinoma was treated. Lesions, classed as T1-T3 N0M0, spanned 4.2 to 10 cm across. Study conclusions and caveats: Tumors reached a significantly greater top-250-clone fraction than blood did (p = 0.039).

A constant-region primer primed TCR beta cDNA synthesis from 500 ng of total RNA. What produced the TCR beta libraries was three nested multiplex PCR rounds using slightly modified ARM-PCR. Two initial PCR rounds of roughly 10 cycles each paired TRBV1-TRBV30 forward primers with a C-beta reverse primer. TCRdb called the multiplex PCR reads again in MiXCR, with one record for every CDR3 protein. The repertoire holds roughly 330,000 distinct CDR3 sequences, with 65% as singletons. The rearrangement links TRBV29-1 to TRBJ2-3; the D gene is possibly TRBD1 (5 bases). The clonotype was recovered from a man aged 40-49 years with primary liver carcinoma and hepatitis B virus infection. The sequenced material came from peripheral blood. DNA for the CDR3: TGCAGCGTTGGGAAGGCTCAGGGTACCACAGATACGCAGTATTTT. Translating it yields CSVGKAQGTTDTQYF.